This T cell receptor (beta chain) was found in a study of blood T cell repertoires in COVID-19. Looking at the study overall: Samples taken during acute and convalescent COVID-19 were collected in the United States, Italy and Spain. Nucleic acid was either cDNA or gDNA, and it came from T cells, B-cell-depleted T cells, or PBMCs.

Per the original methods: Amplification of reference gene primers was used by the study to estimate nucleated cell counts. The repertoire was sequenced with immunoSEQ multiplex PCR; TCRdb's copy has only in-frame clones and lacks some. V, J and clone size are taken as reported in that table, and D and trimming were inferred from the DNA itself. The sample contains tens of thousands of clones, 82% of which appear only once. Per germline, CDR1 KGHSH and CDR2 LQKENI. The ends lost 4 bases at V and 2 bases at J; junction bases unmatched: 7. The CDR3 covers 15 residues. The chain combines TRBV18 with TRBJ2-7; 8 positions match TRBD2. This receptor was taken from a man aged 55 to 70 with acute or convalescent COVID-19. The sequencing sample was made of peripheral blood. This CDR3 is CASSLYSGNTYEQYF. DNA for the CDR3: TGTGCCAGCTCACTCTATAGCGGGAACACCTACGAGCAGTACTTC.